The rows below give T cell receptor beta chains drawn from one sample of a study of blood T cell repertoires in COVID-19. Produced via immunoSEQ multiplex PCR; TCRdb's table is partial and in-frame only. Here the sample spans 390,000 or so clones, roughly 87% being singletons. The specimen was PBMCs or T cells enriched from blood (not recorded which). All receptors come from a woman aged 50 to 65 who had recovered from COVID-19. CDR3s include the opening cysteine and the closing phenylalanine or tryptophan. The D gene is left open where the match is weak. The size of a clone is reported for some rows only, either as once, few or many, or as a class for expanded clones.

length	D	J	V	size	CDR3	DNA
14	.	TRBJ2-5	TRBV19	.	CASSITQLPETQYF	TGTGCCAGTAGTATCACACAGCTCCCGGAGACCCAGTACTTC
15	.	TRBJ2-7	TRBV3-1/TRBV3-2	.	CASSPLAGSTYEQYF	TGTGCCAGCAGCCCACTGGCGGGTTCGACCTACGAGCAGTACTTC
16	.	TRBJ1-3	TRBV7-8	.	CASSFVEGYSGNTIYF	TGTGCCAGCAGCTTTGTCGAGGGTTACTCTGGAAACACCATATATTTT
13	TRBD1	TRBJ1-6	TRBV30	.	CAWSQTGGNPLHF	TGTGCCTGGAGTCAGACAGGGGGTAACCCCCTCCACTTT
15	TRBD1	TRBJ1-2	TRBV15	.	CATSRRDSKRDGYTF	TGTGCCACCAGCAGACGGGACAGCAAACGGGATGGCTACACCTTC
15	.	TRBJ1-4	TRBV5-1	.	CASSPRGGGGEKLFF	TGCGCCAGCAGCCCTCGAGGAGGGGGGGGAGAAAAACTGTTTTTT
16	.	TRBJ1-5	TRBV6-6	.	CASSFLPRPGGQPQHF	TGTGCCAGCAGTTTCCTCCCCAGGCCCGGAGGTCAGCCCCAGCATTTT
16	.	TRBJ2-6	TRBV30	.	CAWAAGRSSGANVLTF	TGTGCCTGGGCCGCGGGCAGGTCCTCTGGGGCCAACGTCCTGACTTTC
15	.	TRBJ1-3	TRBV10-2	.	CASSEFEGPGNTIYF	TGCGCCAGCAGTGAATTTGAGGGTCCTGGAAACACCATATATTTT
14	.	TRBJ2-3	TRBV5-3	.	CARSSPSVADTQYF	TGTGCCAGAAGCTCCCCCAGTGTTGCAGATACGCAGTATTTT
15	TRBD1	TRBJ2-2	TRBV11-1	.	CASSFKGAYTGELFF	TGTGCCAGCAGCTTTAAGGGGGCGTACACCGGGGAGCTGTTTTTT
13	TRBD1	TRBJ1-2	TRBV10-3	many	CAIRIRQGEGYTF	TGTGCCATCAGGATCAGACAGGGTGAGGGCTACACCTTC
13	.	TRBJ1-1	TRBV19	.	CASRVDGEGEAFF	TGTGCCAGTAGGGTTGACGGGGAAGGTGAAGCTTTCTTT
14	.	TRBJ1-1	TRBV7-9	.	CASSLEIGGVVGFF	TGTGCCAGCAGCTTAGAAATCGGAGGGGTCGTAGGGTTCTTT
13	.	TRBJ1-1	TRBV12-3/TRBV12-4	.	CASSLQETTEAFF	TGTGCCAGCAGTTTGCAGGAAACGACTGAAGCTTTCTTT
16	.	TRBJ1-3	TRBV7-9	few	CASSLQAGGSGNTIYF	TGTGCCAGCAGCTTACAGGCGGGGGGGTCTGGAAACACCATATATTTT
16	.	TRBJ2-2	TRBV5-4	.	CASSLSTSTITGELFF	TGTGCCAGCAGCTTATCCACCTCGACAATCACCGGGGAGCTGTTTTTT
16	.	TRBJ1-2	TRBV4-3	.	CASSQDLGGEIYGYTF	TGCGCCAGCAGCCAAGATCTGGGTGGGGAGATCTATGGCTACACCTTC
11	.	TRBJ1-1	TRBV7-9	once	CASIPVPLAFF	TGTGCCAGCATCCCGGTCCCCCTAGCTTTCTTT
12	.	TRBJ1-1	TRBV12-3/TRBV12-4	.	CASSLQGIKAFF	TGTGCCAGCAGCTTACAGGGTATTAAAGCTTTCTTT